The 26 T cell receptor beta chains presented below share a single source sample, sequenced in a study of blood T cell repertoires in COVID-19. Data came from immunoSEQ multiplex PCR; TCRdb stores just in-frame clones and leaves some out. The data contain about 200,000 clones, 82% of them seen just once; the ten biggest clones take up around 8%. Sequences were obtained from peripheral blood. Every receptor here comes from a woman aged 55-75 years with COVID-19, enrolled during active disease.

This chain connects TRBV24-1 to TRBJ1-5; TRBD1 is a possible D gene (5 bases). CDR3 length: 17 residues. V lost 4 bases and J 4 bases, leaving 19 bases between the germline ends. Looked up from germline, CDR1 is KGHDR and CDR2 is SFDVKD. The CDR3 DNA sequence: TGTGCCACCAGTGACCACCGATCGGACACAGTTAATCAGCCCCAGCATTTT. This gives the protein CATSDHRSDTVNQPQHF.

This sequence joins TRBV19 and TRBJ2-5; 9 bases agree with TRBD2. With 3 bases clipped from V and 5 bases from J, the junction kept 13 bases outside the gene matches. CDR1 and CDR2 from the germline V gene are LNHDA and SQIVND (reference sequence). The CDR3 covers 17 residues. The CDR3 loop reads CASSMGVAGAQGETQYF. The DNA of the CDR3 is TGTGCCAGTAGTATGGGAGTAGCGGGGGCCCAAGGGGAGACCCAGTACTTC. Looking up the rest from reference TRBV19 and TRBJ2-5 gives the full variable domain: DGGITQSPKYLFRKEGQNVTLSCEQNLNHDAMYWYRQDPGQGLRLIYYSQIVNDFQKGDIAEGYSVSREKKESFPLTVTSAQKNPTAFYLCASSMGVAGAQGETQYFGPGTRLLVL.

This clone was seen only a few times. The rearrangement joins TRBV2 to TRBJ2-1; TRBD1 might be the D (5 bases). Germline loops: CDR1 SNHLY, CDR2 FYNNEI. Trimming removed 8 bases at V and 1 base at J, with 12 bases between. This CDR3 has 14 amino acids. The CDR3 is CASQPAGSYNEQFF. The DNA for the CDR3 is TGTGCCAGCCAACCCGCAGGGTCCTACAATGAGCAGTTCTTC. The full variable domain, its missing parts supplied by reference TRBV2 and TRBJ2-1, is EPEVTQTPSHQVTQMGQEVILRCVPISNHLYFYWYRQILGQKVEFLVSFYNNEISEKSEIFDDQFSVERPDGSNFTLKIRSTKLEDSAMYFCASQPAGSYNEQFFGPGTRLTVL.

V gene TRBV19 combines with J gene TRBJ2-2; perhaps TRBD2 as D (5 bases). Trimming removed 5 bases from V and 5 bases from J, with 18 bases in between. Germline V CDR1 and CDR2: LNHDA, SQIVND (reference sequence). The length of the CDR3 is 16 residues. The CDR3 bases are TGTGCCAGTAGTCCAAGAACCGTCCCGGGGACCGGGGAGCTGTTTTTT. This translates into CASSPRTVPGTGELFF.

J is TRBJ1-4 and V is TRBV5-6, with TRBD1 as a possible D gene (6 bases). CDR3 length: 16 amino acids. CDR1 and CDR2 from the germline V gene are SGHDT and YYEEEE. V lost 1 base to trimming and J lost 6 bases, with 16 bases between them. Here the CDR3 reads CASSLTLQGNHEKLFF. The CDR3 nucleotides are TGTGCCAGCAGCTTGACGTTACAGGGTAATCATGAAAAACTGTTTTTT.

This clone was detected once. At one boundary the junction diverges from the germline segment, which might be a read error. The chain combines TRBV4-1 with TRBJ1-2; TRBD1 agrees at 8 bases. Germline loops: CDR1 MGHRA, CDR2 YSYEKL. CDR3 length: 16 residues. The CDR3 loop is CASSQEGTGLIGGYTF. CDR3 coding DNA: TGCGCCAGCAGTCAAGAGGGGACAGGTCTCATTGGGGGCTACACCTTC.

V is TRBV5-1 and J is TRBJ2-5, with TRBD1 identical over 7 bases. The germline V gene encodes CDR1 SGHRS and CDR2 YFSETQ. The CDR3 is 15 residues long. Trimming at V came to 1 base and at J to 5 bases, leaving 8 bases not matched to a gene. This CDR3 reads CASSLIQGGEETQYF. In DNA form, the CDR3 reads TGCGCCAGCAGCTTGATTCAAGGGGGCGAGGAGACCCAGTACTTC.

The V gene is TRBV9, the J gene TRBJ2-1, with 7 bases lining up with TRBD2. This CDR3 has 16 residues. Germline V gives CDR1 SGDLS, CDR2 YYNGEE. The V segment lost 4 bases and the J segment 9 bases; nucleotides outside the gene matches: 16. Written as DNA, the CDR3 is TGTGCCAGCAGCCCCCTTGGTGGGAGGGCCGTGAGTGAGCAGTTCTTC. It translates to CASSPLGGRAVSEQFF.

V gene TRBV7-2 combines with J gene TRBJ1-6; D is ambiguous. Germline lookup yields CDR1 SGHTA and CDR2 FQGNSA. V lost 3 bases, J lost 13 bases, and 16 bases lay in between. The CDR3 runs to 14 residues. CDR3 region: CASSLRQPVSPLHF. The CDR3, as DNA: TGTGCCAGCAGCTTGAGGCAGCCAGTCTCCCCCCTCCACTTT.

Concerning this clone itself: A junction boundary mismatches the germline segment, possibly from a read error. Other DNA sequences in this sample translate to the same CDR3. The chain carries TRBV29-1 and TRBJ2-3; D is possibly TRBD1 (5 bases). Germline V CDR1 and CDR2: SQVTM, ANQGSEA. This CDR3 contains 15 residues. The CDR3 sequence: CSVEPPRQSTDTQYF. DNA for the CDR3: TGCAGCGTTGAACCTCCGAGACAGAGCACGGATACGCAGTATTTT.

The rearrangement uses TRBV7-3 and TRBJ2-3; the match to TRBD2 covers 14 bases. The CDR3 is 12 residues long. The germline CDR1 and CDR2 sequences are SGHTA and FQGTGA. V trimming: 5 bases; J trimming: 11 bases; junction bases outside the gene matches: 0. The CDR3 bases are TGTGCCAGCAGCGGGACTAGCGGGAGGCAGTATTTT. Translation: CASSGTSGRQYF.

The genes are TRBV29-1 and TRBJ1-2; 8 nucleotides agree with TRBD1. CDR1 SQVTM and CDR2 ANQGSEA come from the germline V gene. This CDR3 comprises 14 residues. With 7 bases clipped from V and 4 bases from J, the junction kept 11 bases outside the gene matches. CDR3 DNA: TGCAGCGACGTGGGAGGACAGGGTGTCTATGGCTACACCTTC. This translates into CSDVGGQGVYGYTF. The variable domain in full, with the rest retrieved from reference TRBV29-1 and TRBJ1-2, is SAVISQKPSRDICQRGTSLTIQCQVDSQVTMMFWYRQQPGQSLTLIATANQGSEATYESGFVIDKFPISRPNLTFSTLTVSNMSPEDSSIYLCSDVGGQGVYGYTFGSGTRLTVV.

The V call is TRBV9, the J call TRBJ2-7; TRBD2 matches at 10 bases. Trimming removed 4 bases from V and 0 bases from J; junction bases left unmatched: 7. This CDR3 region has 16 residues. Germline-derived CDR1 and CDR2 are SGDLS and YYNGEE. The CDR3 loop is CASSPRLAGVSYEQYF. CDR3 sequence (DNA): TGTGCCAGCAGCCCCCGGCTAGCGGGGGTCTCCTACGAGCAGTACTTC.

This clone was detected a few times. The chain recombines TRBV5-4 with TRBJ1-1; D unresolved. This CDR3 comprises 15 residues. The V and J ends lost 0 bases and 6 bases respectively, with 15 bases between them. Germline V lookup: CDR1 SGHNT, CDR2 YYREEE (reference sequence). CDR3 in amino acids: CASSLAPVGQSEAFF. CDR3 DNA: TGTGCCAGCAGCTTGGCCCCCGTTGGGCAGTCTGAAGCTTTCTTT.

V is TRBV5-1 and J is TRBJ2-2; possible D gene TRBD2, 5 bases. The CDR3 is 16 amino acids. V lost 4 bases and J 0 bases, leaving 13 bases between the germline ends. Germline assignment: CDR1 SGHRS and CDR2 YFSETQ. The CDR3 loop is CASSPASPSNTGELFF. The CDR3, as DNA: TGCGCCAGCAGCCCGGCTAGCCCTTCGAACACCGGGGAGCTGTTTTTT.

The J gene is TRBJ2-6, the V gene TRBV4-1, with 10 bases that match TRBD1. The CDR3 is 20 amino acids. Germline CDR1 reads MGHRA; CDR2 reads YSYEKL. V was clipped by 0 bases and J by 1 base; unmatched bases: 9. The CDR3 loop reads CASSQERTGQGVSGANVLTF. The DNA for the CDR3 is TGCGCCAGCAGCCAAGAACGCACTGGACAGGGGGTTTCTGGGGCCAACGTCCTGACTTTC.

This clone was detected only a few times. In DNA, the CDR3 is TGTGCCAGCAGTCATTCTAGCGGGGGGGCAGATACGCAGTATTTT. Its protein is CASSHSSGGADTQYF. The V and J genes are TRBV6-4 and TRBJ2-3, with 12 bases that match TRBD2. This CDR3 comprises 15 residues. Germline values: CDR1 MRHNA, CDR2 SNTAGT. V dropped 5 bases and J dropped 4; count of bases not matched to a gene: 4.

V usage is TRBV7-2 and J usage is TRBJ1-4, with 7 nucleotides matching TRBD1. Germline CDR1 SGHTA, CDR2 FQGNSA. The CDR3 consists of 15 residues. V dropped 5 bases and J dropped 4; count of bases not matched to a gene: 7. The CDR3 DNA sequence: TGTGCCAGCAGCGTTCAGACAGGGATTAATGAAAAACTGTTTTTT. Protein product: CASSVQTGINEKLFF.

The J gene is TRBJ1-2, the V gene TRBV3-1 (or the pseudogene TRBV3-2); possible D gene TRBD1, 6 bases. The germline V gene encodes CDR1 LGHDT and CDR2 YNNKEL (reference sequence). The germline V and J ends were trimmed by 2 bases and 7 bases, with 14 bases remaining between them. The CDR3 extends over 14 amino acids. CDR3 residues: CASSQRDIVSGYTF. CDR3 nucleotides: TGTGCCAGCAGCCAAAGGGACATAGTCTCTGGCTACACCTTC.

J is TRBJ2-7 and V is TRBV30, with a tentative D call TRBD1 (6 bases). The CDR3 runs to 12 residues. Germline V gene sequence: CDR1 GTSNPN, CDR2 SVGIG (reference sequence). The ends were cut back, 2 bases at V and 4 bases at J, with 9 bases in the middle. The CDR3 DNA reads TGTGCCTGGAGTCCCCAGGGGTACGAGCAGTACTTC. Protein product: CAWSPQGYEQYF.

The chain carries TRBV19 and TRBJ2-7; 7 nucleotides line up with TRBD1. Germline V gene lookup returns CDR1 LNHDA and CDR2 SQIVND (reference sequence). This CDR3 has 17 residues. Trimming cost V 5 bases and J 1 base; bases outside gene matches: 14. CDR3 in amino acids: CASSLPRTGGGSYEQYF. The DNA of the CDR3 is TGTGCCAGTAGTCTTCCAAGGACAGGCGGTGGGTCCTACGAGCAGTACTTC.

V and J are TRBV7-3 and TRBJ2-2; unclear D gene. V shed 6 bases and J shed 3 bases, with 8 bases lying between them. The CDR3 runs to 13 residues. CDR1 and CDR2 (germline): SGHTA, FQGTGA. DNA of the CDR3: TGTGCCAGCAGGGGTGGGCACACCGGGGAGCTGTTTTTT. Protein: CASRGGHTGELFF.

The chain links TRBV5-1 to TRBJ2-1, with D perhaps TRBD1 (6 bases). The CDR3 loop spans 15 amino acids. In germline, CDR1 is SGHRS, CDR2 YFSETQ. Between the trimmed V and J ends, which lost 2 bases and 6 bases, there was a span of 15 bases. CDR3 coding DNA: TGCGCCAGCAGCTTTCTCACAGGGAAGGGCAATGAGCAGTTCTTC. Translation: CASSFLTGKGNEQFF.

This chain links TRBV28 with TRBJ1-2; 9 bases match TRBD1. The CDR3 runs to 16 residues. Germline V gene sequence: CDR1 MDHEN, CDR2 SYDVKM. Trimming took 5 bases from V and 3 from J; bases not matched to a gene: 10. CDR3 residues: CASSPKQGALDYGYTF. CDR3 coding DNA: TGTGCCAGCAGTCCAAAACAGGGGGCACTCGACTATGGCTACACCTTC.

This clone has more than one count but fewer than ten. CDR3 nucleotides: TGTGCCAGCAGCCCGACAGGGGGGATTGGTGGTGGCTACACCTTC. Its translation is CASSPTGGIGGGYTF. The V gene is TRBV5-6, the J gene TRBJ1-2; 9 bases match TRBD1. CDR3 length: 15 amino acids. J was trimmed by 7 bases and V by 4 bases; bases with no gene match: 11. The germline gives CDR1 SGHDT, CDR2 YYEEEE.

The rearrangement links TRBV6-6 to TRBJ2-7, with no clear D. This CDR3 is 12 amino acids long. Trimming removed 3 bases at V and 9 bases at J, with 12 bases between. Germline V gene sequence: CDR1 MNHNY, CDR2 SVGAGI (reference sequence). The CDR3, as DNA: TGTGCCAGCAGTTATTCCGATCTCGGGCAGTACGTC. Amino acids: CASSYSDLGQYV.